This T cell receptor beta chain was found in a study of cytomegalovirus exposure and HLA in healthy donors. Study-level points and caveats: Analyzed later, most CMV-associated TCR beta chains appeared HLA-restricted. CMV serostatus alone was available as immune exposure information. Published work reported that the classifier diagnosed cytomegalovirus status with high specificity and sensitivity.

The trim removed 5 bases at V and 4 bases at J, leaving 8 bases unmatched. The CDR3 runs to 15 residues. The germline CDR1 and CDR2 sequences are SGHAT and FQNNGV. Primers: 60 Vbeta forward and 13 Jbeta reverse. The assay was immunoSEQ multiplex PCR, and TCRdb's table has in-frame clones only and misses some. In the table there are about 120,000 clones, over 65% of which are singletons. Participants comprised healthy donors of bone marrow. A word on this clone: The antigen remains unidentified.

Source material: PBMCs. The receptor was derived from a woman in her 50s in good health and CMV-seropositive. This chain uses TRBV11-2 with TRBJ2-7; the match to TRBD1 covers 10 bases. CDR3 sequence reads: CASSPPGQGIYEQYF. The CDR3 coding sequence is TGTGCCAGCAGCCCTCCGGGACAGGGGATATACGAGCAGTACTTC.